Below, one TCR beta chain is given with its context. Its antigen is not yet known. The sample comes from a study of CXCR3-negative and CXCR3-positive naive CD8 T cells (dated 2019 in TCRdb). Context from the whole study: In total, some 130 million TRB reads were obtained, corresponding to roughly 1.5 +/- 0.3 million reads per library. Diversity and physicochemical repertoire analyses covered 10 to 11 donors pooled from two independent experiments. Naive subsets from about 5 donors and memory cells from 3 donors were included in the TRBV-TRBJ cluster analysis. The paper as a whole reports these results and caveats: Freshly isolated PBMCs were used for most assays because CXCR3 expression partially decreased after cryopreservation. Compared with CXCR3-negative naive cells, CXCR3-positive naive cells had TRB CDR3s with higher hydrophobicity (lower Kidera factor 4), lower energy, and higher strength and volume indices. TRBV-TRBJ usage was similar between naive CXCR3-negative and CXCR3-positive cells from the same donor, while memory cells showed distinct patterns. Surface CD5, linked to self-reactivity in mice, was comparable between naive subsets; TCR interaction strength was therefore also inferred from TRB CDR3 physicochemical properties. Repertoire diversity was comparably high in both naive subsets but much lower in memory CD8+ T cells.

For each CD8+ T cell subset, flow sorting was done in triplicate, and 250,000 to 300,000 cells per subset went directly into RLT lysis buffer. To exclude memory contaminants, naive CD8+ T cells were stringently defined as CD45RO-CCR7+CD27+CD95-. Using standard density gradient centrifugation, peripheral blood mononuclear cells were isolated from buffy coats. Naive CXCR3-negative and CXCR3-positive CD8+ T cells were flow-sorted on a FACSAria III. An RNeasy Mini Kit was used to extract total RNA from the sorted cells. Sequencing was carried out with a NextSeq 550. The Human TCR Profiling Kit (MiLaboratory) was used to prepare UMI-labeled 5' RACE TRB cDNA libraries. cDNA synthesis used the entire amount of extracted RNA, and PCR amplification then used the entire amount of cDNA produced. Libraries were prepared in parallel with an identical number of PCR cycles. In the paper's pipeline: With a requirement of at least two reads per UMI, MIGEC and MiXCR extracted about 57,000 +/- 9,900 unique UMI-labeled TRB cDNA molecules per library. On average, approximately 40,000 +/- 10,000 functional in-frame TRB CDR3 nucleotide clonotypes lacking stop codons were found per library. After each sample was downsampled to 5000 UMI-labeled TRB molecules, VDJtools was used to calculate diversity metrics such as normalized Shannon-Wiener and Chao1. VDJtools was used to calculate clonotype-size-weighted physicochemical properties of the central five CDR3 residues, namely interaction energy, strength, volume and Kidera factor 4. Based on TCRdb reprocessing of the reads, there is one entry per CDR3 protein sequence, and DNA is missing. TCRdb's processing, not the study's, gives the V and J calls here. This sample's listing comprises tens of thousands of distinct CDR3 sequences. Around 1.5% of the sample comes from the top ten.

Sequencing used naive CXCR3- CD8+ T cells from blood. The sample's cell subset or site label is to be understood as: CD45RO-CCR7+CD27+CD95- naive CD8+ T cells lacking CXCR3 (TNR3-). This receptor was obtained from a human donor in good health. Some clones in this sample may be carry-over from other donors' samples.

CDR3 loop: CSASYTDRYTEAFF. The sequence joins TRBV20-1 to TRBJ1-1; checking the TCRdb D call of TRBD1 is not possible without DNA. Based on the germline V gene (reference sequence), the CDR1 and CDR2 sequences are DFQATT and SNEGSKA. Its CDR3 holds 14 amino acids, cysteine through phenylalanine. Only the protein is available.